This T cell receptor beta chain was profiled in a study of shared clonotypes between healthy human individuals (dated by TCRdb to about 2020). Background for the entire study: The cohort included a few men and a couple of women between 18 and 49 years of age. Between about 0.94 and 8.9 billion PBMCs per donor were obtained by leukapheresis. Libraries were prepared and TCR repertoires were sequenced by different laboratories using diverse techniques, in order to increase sequencing depth and limit assay-specific biases. For each donor, CD4 naive and CD4 memory were each given three plates, CD8 naive was given two plates, and CD8 memory was given one plate. Blood TCR repertoires of five healthy adults were deeply sequenced to estimate repertoire size and the extent of clonotype sharing between individuals. What the authors observed across the whole study: Sampling was limited to blood, and TCR repertoires in tissue likely differ from TCR repertoires in blood. The genetic and exposure-history diversity represented was limited by the small number of donors. Estimated clonotype richness was generally larger for naive than for memory subsets. Higher generation probabilities were observed for clonotypes shared by all four sorted-subset donors than for non-shared clonotypes. Pairwise subsampling indicated that sequencing depth was expected to affect the degree of clonotype sharing among donors. Even with the large sequencing depth, rarefaction of the sorted-subset datasets indicated that sequencing was incomplete. Across a few donors, approximately 4.9% of naive CD4, approximately 3.6% of naive CD8, about 2.3% of memory CD4, and approximately 0.4% of memory CD8 clonotypes were shared.

As concerns this clone: The clone's antigen remains unknown. The record has no base qualities; no much larger clone is one base away.

The germline V gene encodes CDR1 SGHRS and CDR2 YFSETQ. V is reduced by 0 bases and J by 7 bases, leaving a spacing of 20 bases between them. Including cysteine and phenylalanine, the CDR3 has 16 amino acids. The CDR3 DNA has 48 bases and is translated from base 1. The donors were healthy, HIV-negative adults who had no recently reported acute infections or vaccinations. Every donor was a Caucasian adult residing in Nashville, Tennessee, USA. CD4+ T cells were enriched by magnetic negative selection, after which naive cells were positively selected on CD45RA and the negative fraction was taken as the memory subset. Blood was collected by leukapheresis, and PBMCs were isolated by Ficoll-Histopaque density gradient centrifugation and then cryopreserved in liquid nitrogen vapor phase. Analytical flow cytometry was used to check the purity and quantity of each magnetically sorted T cell population. Genomic DNA was isolated from each sorted fraction and quantified by UV absorbance on a Nanodrop 2000c.

Using the deep immunoSEQ assay, TCR CDR3 regions were amplified from genomic DNA by multiplex PCR. For each cell subset, the extracted genomic DNA was distributed evenly across all wells of several immunoSEQ 96-well plates, and each plate served as one replicate. For sorted subsets, each replicate PCR was loaded with around 200 ng genomic DNA, equivalent to 30,000 or so T cell genomes. Purified libraries were measured with a Qubit 3.0 fluorometer, size-checked on a Bioanalyzer 2100, and measured again with the KAPA Library Quantification kit. A separate single-read 150-cycle Illumina NextSeq 550 flow cell was used to sequence each immunoSEQ 96-well plate. The paper's processing steps were these. Because the immunoSEQ output held only junctional sequences and lacked quality scores, the filtering could not match the filtering applied to full-length reads. Sequences were annotated with PyIR, a Python wrapper for IgBLAST v1.9, and V/J genes and CDR3 were assigned using IMGT germline references. Reads with weak V/J assignments (E-value above 1e-6), missing CDR3, stop codons, out-of-frame junctions, or ambiguous translated residues were removed. V3J clonotypes were defined as sequences sharing the same inferred V gene, J gene, and CDR3 amino acid sequence. Percentage overlap between repertoires was calculated by dividing the number of shared unique clonotypes by the size of the smaller repertoire. Richness of each repertoire was evaluated using RTK rarefaction, the Chao1 estimator, and Recon v2.1 estimates of unobserved clonotypes. Generation probabilities were computed with OLGA for all TCRbeta clonotypes obtained by the gDNA method from several donors. This is the immuneACCESS table as TCRdb keeps it, with only in-frame sequences that have V and J called. A part of the clones is gone; compared with another copy, unresolved V genes explain less than half, and the rest is unexplained. Clonal size and the V and J genes are those of that table, whereas D and trimming came from the DNA. The sample yields about 360,000 clones; roughly 80% were counted once. About 9.4% of the sample goes to the ten largest clones.

The chain is encoded by TRBV5-1 joined to TRBJ2-7; possibly the D gene is TRBD1, per 7 matching bases. Input material: memory CD4+ T cells sorted from blood. The cell subset or site label, as the study defines it: CD45RA-negative fraction. This TCR came from a young man in good health. The CDR3 loop reads CASSLAGGTALWEQYF. The nucleotide sequence reads as follows: TGCGCCAGCAGCTTGGCAGGGGGGACAGCCCTTTGGGAGCAGTACTTC.